The following is a T cell receptor beta chain sequence with its context. This entry comes from a study of T cell changes during pregnancy in multiple sclerosis. Produced via immunoSEQ multiplex PCR; TCRdb's table is partial and in-frame only. Among 90,000 to 120,000 clones listed, 90% to 95% were seen once. The specimen comprised peripheral blood, sampled after pregnancy. The sequence was obtained from a female donor with multiple sclerosis, enrolled in a pregnancy study.

DNA for the CDR3: TGTGCCAGTAGTCCTTCGGGGGCAACTAATGAAAAACTGTTTTTT. This sequence encodes CASSPSGATNEKLFF. V is TRBV19 and J is TRBJ1-4; D possibly corresponds to TRBD1 (5 bases). CDR1 and CDR2 (germline): LNHDA, SQIVND (reference sequence). CDR3 length equals 15 residues. Trimming took 5 bases from V and 0 from J, leaving 10 bases between them.